A selection of T cell receptor beta chains follows, all from one sample in a study of human T cells and chemical hapten exposure. From the RACE reads, TCRdb called clonotypes with MiXCR, one entry per CDR3 protein. The sample has about 84,000 distinct CDR3 sequences, around 9.3% seen once. The sample was whole blood, taken in connection with sensitization to the hapten diphenylcyclopropenone (DPC). The origin of the receptors is a woman between 50 and 59 years old with alopecia areata. Some clones in this sample may be carry-over from other donors' samples. Each CDR3 is given with its conserved first and last residue. A D gene is named only where the DNA matches it firmly. Not all rows give a size; the values are once, few, many and, for expanded clones, a class.

TRBJ2-3	-	TRBV7-2	many	TGTGCCAGCAGCTTCGGGTCCAAGGCAGATACGCAGTATTTT	CASSFGSKADTQYF
TRBJ1-2	TRBD1	TRBV10-3	-	TGTGCCATCAGTCGGACAGGCGATAACTATGGCTACACCTTC	CAISRTGDNYGYTF
TRBJ2-7	-	TRBV18	many	TGTGCCAGCTCACCACAGTCAAGGGCCTCCTACGAGCAGTACTTC	CASSPQSRASYEQYF
TRBJ2-7	-	TRBV29-1	-	TGCAGCGTTGAAGGGCCCGATTGGGAGCAGTACTTC	CSVEGPDWEQYF
TRBJ2-2	-	TRBV6-5	many	TGTGCCAGCAGTTACTCTTCGGAAACCGGGGAGCTGTTTTTT	CASSYSSETGELFF
TRBJ2-3	TRBD1	TRBV5-1	many	TGCGCCAGCAGCACTGGAGGGGGACAGGGGACAGATACGCAGTATTTT	CASSTGGGQGTDTQYF
TRBJ2-1	-	TRBV20-1	many	TGCAGTGCACCCGACTTAAAGTATCGGAATGAGCAGTTCTTC	CSAPDLKYRNEQFF
TRBJ2-7	-	TRBV20-1	many	TGCAGTGCCGGGACGGATAGCTCCTACGAGCAGTACTTC	CSAGTDSSYEQYF
TRBJ2-3	TRBD2	TRBV4-2	-	TGTGCCAGCAGCCAAAATGGACTAGCGGGAGATACGCAGTATTTT	CASSQNGLAGDTQYF
TRBJ2-5	TRBD2	TRBV2	few	TGTGCCAGCAGTGAATCGACTAGCGGGTTGCAAGAGACCCAGTACTTC	CASSESTSGLQETQYF
TRBJ1-1	TRBD1	TRBV5-4	-	TGTGCCAGCAGCTTGCCCAGGGGGGATGAAGCTTTCTTT	CASSLPRGDEAFF
TRBJ1-2	-	TRBV10-3	-	TGTGCGATCAAGAGCAGCCCTGGTTATGGCTACACCTTC	CAIKSSPGYGYTF
TRBJ1-6	TRBD1	TRBV14	few	TGTGCCAGCAGCCAAAGGGACAGGTTTAATTCACCCCTCCACTTT	CASSQRDRFNSPLHF
TRBJ1-1	-	TRBV7-9	many	TGTGCCAGCAGCTTAGAACAGGGGAACACTGAAGCTTTCTTT	CASSLEQGNTEAFF
TRBJ1-1	-	TRBV4-3	many	TGCGCCAGCAGCCAAGTTATCGGGGGCGTGAACACTGAAGCTTTCTTT	CASSQVIGGVNTEAFF
TRBJ2-7	TRBD1	TRBV5-1	-	TGCGCCAGCAGCCGAGCCGGACAGGACGGCTACGAGCAGTACTTC	CASSRAGQDGYEQYF
TRBJ2-5	TRBD1	TRBV28	-	TGTGCCAGCAGCCTTACGGGGACAGCACAAGAGACCCAGTACTTC	CASSLTGTAQETQYF
TRBJ2-1	TRBD2	TRBV7-8	-	TGTGCCAGCAGCTCCCCCTCTCTAGCGGGAGTGGTTAATGAGCAGTTCTTC	CASSSPSLAGVVNEQFF
TRBJ1-1	-	TRBV10-2	many	TGCGCCAGCAGTGAGTCGACTGGGTCCGAAGCTTTCTTT	CASSESTGSEAFF
TRBJ1-1	TRBD1	TRBV29-1	many	TGCAGCGCTCGGGACAGGGGGGCGAGTACTGAAGCTTTCTTT	CSARDRGASTEAFF
TRBJ1-4	-	TRBV29-1	many	TGCAGCGCAGGGGACACGGGTGAAAAACTGTTTTTT	CSAGDTGEKLFF
TRBJ1-6	-	TRBV9	few	TGTGCCAGCAGCGTAGATGAACAAATTGGTTCACCCCTCCACTTT	CASSVDEQIGSPLHF
TRBJ2-1	TRBD2	TRBV9	-	TGTGCCAGCAGCGTAAATCCCCCGGGCGGACTAGCGGACTACAATGAGCAGTTCTTC	CASSVNPPGGLADYNEQFF
TRBJ2-7	-	TRBV21-1	-	TGTGCCAGCAGCCTCCGGGGCCCTGTCTACGAGCAGTACTTC	CASSLRGPVYEQYF
TRBJ2-1	-	TRBV5-1	few	TGCGCCAGCAGCTCACCCCCGGTCAATGAGCAGTTCTTC	CASSSPPVNEQFF
TRBJ2-4	TRBD1	TRBV5-1	few	TGCGCCAGCAGCTCTCGACAGGGGTCAGCCAAAAACATTCAGTACTTC	CASSSRQGSAKNIQYF
TRBJ1-1	TRBD1	TRBV20-1	-	TGCAGTGCTCCGGGACAGATTAACACTGAAGCTTTCTTT	CSAPGQINTEAFF
TRBJ2-7	TRBD1	TRBV28	-	TGTGCCAGCAGATGGACAGGGGGTGGTTACGAGCAGTACTTC	CASRWTGGGYEQYF
TRBJ1-3	-	TRBV5-5	few	TGTGCCAGCAGCCTCGCCCTGGGCAGGGGAGCTGGAAACACCATATATTTT	CASSLALGRGAGNTIYF
TRBJ2-7	-	TRBV12-2	many	TGTGCAAGTCGCTTATTTCCGGGGGTCAACAACGAGCAGTACTTC	CASRLFPGVNNEQYF
TRBJ2-2	TRBD1	TRBV7-8	many	TGTGCCAGCAGCGAATCTCCCGCCCTCTTTGCGGACAGGGGTTCGACCGGGGAGCTGTTTTTT	CASSESPALFADRGSTGELFF
TRBJ2-5	TRBD1	TRBV5-1	many	TGCGCCAGCAGCGTAACCAGGGGGCTGACGACCCAGTACTTC	CASSVTRGLTTQYF
TRBJ2-3	TRBD2	TRBV12-5	many	TGTGCTAGTTGTTGGCGGGAGACTACAGATACGCAGTATTTT	CASCWRETTDTQYF
TRBJ2-3	TRBD1	TRBV4-3	-	TGCGCCAGCAGGACCGACAGGGGCGGAGATACGCAGTATTTT	CASRTDRGGDTQYF
TRBJ2-7	-	TRBV28	many	TGTGCCAGCAGTCAATACCCCATCTACGAGCAGTACTTC	CASSQYPIYEQYF
TRBJ2-5	-	TRBV7-9	-	TGTGCCAACAGCAACGCATTAGAGACCCAGTACTTC	CANSNALETQYF